The 28 T cell receptor beta chains in this list originate from one sample, sequenced in a study of blood T cell repertoires in COVID-19. Here immunoSEQ multiplex PCR was the method, and the copy in TCRdb shows in-frame clones only, minus some. The sample gives around 37,000 clones, about nine tenths of which show up once; about 1.9% is in the top ten. Sequences were obtained from peripheral blood. The receptor source for this set is a man between 45 and 60 years old with active or convalescent COVID-19.

The J gene is TRBJ1-4, the V gene TRBV19; TRBD1 is a possible D gene (6 bases). This CDR3 has 14 residues. Germline assignment: CDR1 LNHDA and CDR2 SQIVND (reference sequence). Trimming removed 9 bases from V and 7 bases from J, with 18 bases in between. For the CDR3, the DNA is TGTGCCAGCAGAAACGACAGGTTCGGTGAAAAACTGTTTTTT. Translated: CASRNDRFGEKLFF.

V is TRBV6-5 and J is TRBJ2-3; 9 bases are a match to TRBD2. The germline V gene has CDR1 MNHEY and CDR2 SVGAGI. The CDR3 length is 15 residues. Trimming removed 5 bases from V and 1 base from J; junction bases left unmatched: 4. DNA for the CDR3: TGTGCCAGCAGTCGTAGCGGGAGTGGCACAGATACGCAGTATTTT. The encoded protein is CASSRSGSGTDTQYF.

This rearrangement joins TRBV9 to TRBJ1-2, with no clear D. This CDR3 has 14 amino acids. Trimming removed 4 bases from V and 4 bases from J, with 14 bases in between. The germline gives CDR1 SGDLS, CDR2 YYNGEE. The CDR3 reads CASSPPRGRYGYTF. The DNA of the CDR3 is TGTGCCAGCAGCCCCCCCAGAGGCCGCTATGGCTACACCTTC.

The sample holds a few counts of this clone. This chain uses TRBV19 with TRBJ1-3; tentative D call: TRBD1 (6 bases). Germline CDR1 reads LNHDA; CDR2 reads SQIVND (reference sequence). The V gene lost 5 bases and the J gene lost 0 bases, with 11 bases spanning the gap. CDR3 length: 15 residues. The CDR3 reads CASSSTGYSGNTIYF. CDR3 sequence (DNA): TGTGCCAGTAGTTCGACAGGATACTCTGGAAACACCATATATTTT.

This chain uses TRBV7-8 with TRBJ2-5; a possible D gene is TRBD1 (6 bases). V lost 1 base and J 7 bases, leaving 25 bases between the germline ends. Germline-derived CDR1 and CDR2 are SGHVS and FQNEAQ. This CDR3 contains 18 residues. The CDR3 DNA is TGTGCCAGCAGCTTAGTGGGGCAGGGGCCACTTTCAACGGGGACCCAGTACTTC. Translated: CASSLVGQGPLSTGTQYF.

V is TRBV6-5 and J is TRBJ2-3, with 7 bases fitting TRBD2. The ends lost 6 bases at V and 3 bases at J; junction bases unmatched: 6. Looked up from germline, CDR1 is MNHEY and CDR2 is SVGAGI. This CDR3 contains 14 residues. The CDR3 bases are TGTGCCAGCAGCTCCGGGACTACGACAGATACGCAGTATTTT. This translates into CASSSGTTTDTQYF.

The CDR3 DNA sequence: TGTGCCAGCAGCAACCGGGACAGGGGCTGGGGGAGAGAAGGCACAGATACGCAGTATTTT. Its protein product is CASSNRDRGWGREGTDTQYF. V is TRBV9 and J is TRBJ2-3, with 10 positions matching TRBD1. The CDR3 length is 20 residues. The germline gives CDR1 SGDLS, CDR2 YYNGEE. V was clipped by 4 bases and J by 1 base; unmatched bases: 18.

The CDR3 loop reads CASHLQGARNQPQHF. The CDR3, as DNA: TGTGCCAGCCACCTACAGGGGGCGCGGAATCAGCCCCAGCATTTT. The chain combines TRBV19 with TRBJ1-5; TRBD1 matches at 9 bases. CDR1 is LNHDA, CDR2 SQIVND, per germline (reference sequence). V was pared by 9 bases and J by 4 bases, with 10 bases of the junction left unmatched. The CDR3 loop spans 15 amino acids. The whole variable domain, filled in from reference TRBV19 and TRBJ1-5, reads DGGITQSPKYLFRKEGQNVTLSCEQNLNHDAMYWYRQDPGQGLRLIYYSQIVNDFQKGDIAEGYSVSREKKESFPLTVTSAQKNPTAFYLCASHLQGARNQPQHFGDGTRLSIL.

The chain combines TRBV19 with TRBJ2-2; perhaps TRBD1 as D (5 bases). The CDR3 is made up of 14 amino acids. V lost 6 bases and J 5 bases, leaving 13 bases between the germline ends. Per the germline V gene, CDR1 is LNHDA and CDR2 is SQIVND (reference sequence). The CDR3 loop is CASSPDSWTGELFF. In DNA, the CDR3 is TGTGCCAGTAGCCCCGACAGCTGGACCGGGGAGCTGTTTTTT. The full variable domain, completed using reference TRBV19 and TRBJ2-2, is DGGITQSPKYLFRKEGQNVTLSCEQNLNHDAMYWYRQDPGQGLRLIYYSQIVNDFQKGDIAEGYSVSREKKESFPLTVTSAQKNPTAFYLCASSPDSWTGELFFGEGSRLTVL.

The chain links TRBV6-5 to TRBJ1-5, with a weak D call TRBD1 (5 bases). The germline V gene encodes CDR1 MNHEY and CDR2 SVGAGI. This CDR3 has 15 residues. Trimming cost V 6 bases and J 1 base, with 13 bases left between them. Here the CDR3 reads CASRPTRGSNQPQHF. The CDR3 nucleotides read TGTGCCAGCAGACCGACAAGGGGCAGCAATCAGCCCCAGCATTTT.

The rearrangement uses TRBV5-1 and TRBJ1-4; 9 bases align to TRBD1. The CDR3 is 14 residues long. Unmatched junction bases numbered 5, after V lost 2 bases and J lost 9 bases. Germline loops: CDR1 SGHRS, CDR2 YFSETQ. The CDR3 region is CASSLGGTGKKLFF. The CDR3 bases are TGCGCCAGCAGCTTAGGTGGGACAGGGAAAAAACTGTTTTTT.

The CDR3 DNA follows: TGTGCCAGCAGCCCGAGGCAGGGGGCATGGGAGACCCAGTACTTC. This sequence encodes CASSPRQGAWETQYF. The chain couples TRBV3-1 (or the pseudogene TRBV3-2) to TRBJ2-5, with 8 bases identical to TRBD1. From germline, CDR1 is LGHDT and CDR2 YNNKEL (reference sequence). V dropped 4 bases and J dropped 5; count of bases not matched to a gene: 9. The CDR3 has 15 amino acids.

The rearrangement links TRBV5-4 to TRBJ2-1; D is uncertain. Germline V gene sequence: CDR1 SGHNT, CDR2 YYREEE (reference sequence). The CDR3 has 16 amino acids. The V end lost 0 bases, the J end lost 1 base, and 11 bases lay between the germline ends. CDR3 bases: TGTGCCAGCAGCTTGGACTCCGACTTTTCCTACAATGAGCAGTTCTTC. It encodes CASSLDSDFSYNEQFF.

The genes are TRBV11-2 and TRBJ2-5, with D possibly being TRBD1 (5 bases). This CDR3 comprises 15 residues. Deletions cut 5 bases from V and 2 bases from J, with 15 bases between. Germline V gives CDR1 SGHAT, CDR2 FQNNGV. The DNA of the CDR3 is TGTGCCAGCAGCCCAGGGCCAAATCCTCAAGAGACCCAGTACTTC. As protein: CASSPGPNPQETQYF.

The J gene is TRBJ2-3, the V gene TRBV11-2; weak D call: TRBD2 (6 bases). The V end lost 4 bases, the J end lost 4 bases, and 21 bases lay between the germline ends. This CDR3 has 17 residues. Looked up from germline, CDR1 is SGHAT and CDR2 is FQNNGV. CDR3 nucleotide sequence: TGTGCCAGCAGCTCAATCCGCGGCGGGAAAGAATCAGATACGCAGTATTTT. The encoded protein is CASSSIRGGKESDTQYF.

The rearrangement links TRBV4-3 to TRBJ1-2; the D gene is possibly TRBD1 (5 bases). Trimming removed 4 bases from V and 0 bases from J, with 12 bases in between. Germline CDR1 is LGHNA and CDR2 is YSLEER. The CDR3 covers 15 residues. Here the CDR3 reads CASSRQTDSNYGYTF. DNA for the CDR3: TGCGCCAGCAGCCGACAGACAGATTCTAACTATGGCTACACCTTC.

The V and J genes are TRBV15 and TRBJ1-3; no clear D gene. The CDR3 runs 16 residues. CDR1 is LNHNV and CDR2 is YYDKDF in the germline V gene (reference sequence). V was pared by 3 bases and J by 0 bases, with 12 bases between. The DNA of the CDR3 is TGTGCCACCAGCAGGTCCCGGGTCCTCTCTGGAAACACCATATATTTT. As protein: CATSRSRVLSGNTIYF.

The rearrangement links TRBV27 to TRBJ2-7, with a tentative D call TRBD2 (6 bases). CDR3 length equals 15 residues. The germline CDR1 and CDR2 sequences are MNHEY and SMNVEV (reference sequence). V was shortened by 6 bases and J by 3 bases, with 18 bases between the two germline ends. The CDR3 DNA is TGTGCCAGCAGGCTCTCCGGGGGTAGCAGCTACGAGCAGTACTTC. Protein product: CASRLSGGSSYEQYF.

The V gene is TRBV28, the J gene TRBJ2-7; D is possibly TRBD2 (5 bases). CDR3 length equals 17 residues. CDR1 and CDR2 from the germline V gene are MDHEN and SYDVKM. Trimming took 3 bases from V and 6 from J, leaving 24 bases between them. DNA for the CDR3: TGTGCCAGCAGTTTTTTACGGCTAGCTAACCCCAAGGTCGAGCAGTACTTC. It specifies CASSFLRLANPKVEQYF.

The gene calls are TRBV6-6 and TRBJ1-2; TRBD1 matches 7 bases. The CDR3 loop spans 15 amino acids. V gave up 2 bases and J gave up 4 bases; unmatched junction bases: 7. CDR1 is MNHNY, CDR2 SVGAGI, per germline (reference sequence). This CDR3 reads CASSYRAGGLYGYTF. The CDR3 nucleotides read TGTGCCAGCAGTTACAGAGCAGGGGGACTCTATGGCTACACCTTC.

V usage is TRBV27 and J usage is TRBJ2-7; 8 nucleotides match TRBD2. Germline V lookup: CDR1 MNHEY, CDR2 SMNVEV (reference sequence). This CDR3 spans 12 amino acids. Trimming removed 2 bases from V and 7 bases from J; junction bases left unmatched: 1. The CDR3 DNA reads as TGTGCCAGCAGTTTAACGGGGGGGGAGCAGTACTTC. Its translation is CASSLTGGEQYF.

The chain carries TRBV28 and TRBJ1-2; TRBD1 might be the D (6 bases). The CDR3 has 14 amino acids. Looked up from germline, CDR1 is MDHEN and CDR2 is SYDVKM. V gave up 3 bases and J gave up 4 bases, with 12 bases separating them. The CDR3 DNA follows: TGTGCCAGCAGTTTGACAGGCGGGGGCTATGGCTACACCTTC. This translates into CASSLTGGGYGYTF.

This clone showed up just a few times. The chain has TRBV11-2 and TRBJ1-2; TRBD1 is a possible D gene (5 bases). The CDR3 sequence is 15 residues long. V was clipped by 1 base and J by 0 bases, with 9 bases between them. The germline V gene has CDR1 SGHAT and CDR2 FQNNGV. CDR3 residues: CASSLAVTANYGYTF. In nucleotides, the CDR3 is TGTGCCAGCAGCTTAGCAGTGACAGCTAACTATGGCTACACCTTC.

There are a few counts of this clone. The genes are TRBV4-2 and TRBJ1-1; D may be TRBD1 (6 bases). This CDR3 has 15 residues. Germline V gene sequence: CDR1 LGHNA, CDR2 YNFKEQ. Trimming stripped 0 bases from V and 5 bases from J, with 13 bases between. CDR3 nucleotide sequence: TGTGCCAGCAGCCAAGACGCAGGGGCGATGACTGAAGCTTTCTTT. It translates to CASSQDAGAMTEAFF.

The CDR3 bases are TGTGCCACCAGTGATATCCGGGACAGGGGAGCCGCTGAGCAGTTCTTC. Its protein is CATSDIRDRGAAEQFF. The V call is TRBV24-1, the J call TRBJ2-1; TRBD1 matches 10 bases. Germline V gene data show CDR1 as KGHDR and CDR2 as SFDVKD. The CDR3 runs to 16 residues. Losses at the gene ends were 3 bases for V and 9 bases for J; bases not matched to a gene: 10.

The genes are TRBV12-5 and TRBJ2-3, with D tentatively TRBD2 (6 bases). The CDR3 extends over 14 amino acids. V lost 6 bases, J lost 6 bases, and 16 bases lay in between. Germline V gene sequence: CDR1 LGHNT, CDR2 FRNRAP. This chain's CDR3 is CASGTGRESDTQYF. As DNA, the CDR3 is TGTGCTAGTGGAACGGGACGGGAGAGCGATACGCAGTATTTT.

V and J are TRBV5-5 and TRBJ1-6; tentative D call: TRBD1 (6 bases). The CDR3 consists of 15 residues. The V end was cut by 4 bases, the J end by 5 bases, with 13 bases between. Germline V lookup: CDR1 SGHKS, CDR2 YYEKEE (reference sequence). The CDR3 coding sequence is TGTGCCAGCAGCATCACCCGGGACAATAATTCACCCCTCCACTTT. This encodes CASSITRDNNSPLHF.

In this sample, this clone turned up a few times. The chain uses TRBV28 and TRBJ1-4; no clear D gene. The CDR3 is made up of 17 amino acids. V gave up 7 bases and J gave up 0 bases, with 18 bases separating them. Germline assignment: CDR1 MDHEN and CDR2 SYDVKM. The CDR3 bases are TGTGCCAGCATTGGGTACGGTACAGCCCCAACTAATGAAAAACTGTTTTTT. As protein: CASIGYGTAPTNEKLFF.